The 6 T cell receptor beta chains below were found in one sample sequenced in a study of blood T cell repertoires in COVID-19. Measured with immunoSEQ multiplex PCR; TCRdb has only the in-frame clones, and not every one. The table lists around 300,000 clones, 88% of them singletons. The sequencing sample was made of PBMCs or T cells enriched from blood (not recorded which). The receptors come from a woman between 45 and 65 years old who had recovered from COVID-19.

CDR3 DNA sequence: TGTGCCAGCAGCCCGGAGACAGCCTCAGGGAACACTGAAGCTTTCTTT. It specifies CASSPETASGNTEAFF. This chain connects TRBV5-4 to TRBJ1-1, with TRBD1 as a possible D gene (5 bases). This CDR3 is 16 amino acids long. V gave up 4 bases and J gave up 1 base, with 17 bases separating them. The V gene's germline CDR1 is SGHNT and CDR2 YYREEE (reference sequence).

The gene calls are TRBV19 and TRBJ2-7; TRBD1 is a possible D gene (6 bases). The V end was cut by 5 bases, the J end by 3 bases, with 17 bases between. Germline CDR1 is LNHDA and CDR2 is SQIVND (reference sequence). This CDR3 is 15 amino acids long. The CDR3 spells CASSVQWTAIYEQYF. CDR3 sequence (DNA): TGTGCCAGTAGTGTCCAATGGACAGCTATCTACGAGCAGTACTTC.

This chain connects TRBV19 to TRBJ1-6, with 9 positions matching TRBD1. The germline V gene has CDR1 LNHDA and CDR2 SQIVND (reference sequence). Unmatched junction bases numbered 6, after V lost 9 bases and J lost 3 bases. The CDR3 sequence is 15 residues long. CDR3 nucleotides: TGTGCCAGCAGGGACAGGGAACTCTATAATTCACCCCTCCACTTT. Amino acids: CASRDRELYNSPLHF.

The genes are TRBV7-3 and TRBJ2-5; 7 positions agree with TRBD1. The length of the CDR3 is 16 residues. V lost 1 base, J lost 2 bases, and 7 bases stayed unmatched. Germline assignment: CDR1 SGHTA and CDR2 FQGTGA. The DNA for the CDR3 is TGTGCCAGCAGCTTAAACCGGGGCAGGGGGCAAGAGACCCAGTACTTC. Its protein product is CASSLNRGRGQETQYF.

V usage is TRBV24-1 and J usage is TRBJ2-7, with 8 positions matching TRBD1. The germline V gene has CDR1 KGHDR and CDR2 SFDVKD. The CDR3 is 15 amino acids. V lost 4 bases, J lost 3 bases, and 7 bases stayed unmatched. The CDR3 is CATSDDRGKNYEQYF. The CDR3 region has the DNA TGTGCCACCAGTGACGACAGGGGAAAGAACTACGAGCAGTACTTC.

The chain is built from TRBV14 and TRBJ2-2, with TRBD2 as a possible D gene (5 bases). The CDR3 runs to 14 residues. Trimming took 5 bases from V and 1 from J, leaving 8 bases between them. Looked up from germline, CDR1 is SGHDN and CDR2 is FVKESK. The CDR3 DNA reads as TGTGCCAGCAGCACTCGGGGGAACACCGGGGAGCTGTTTTTT. Translation gives CASSTRGNTGELFF.